The 4 T cell receptor beta chains below come from one sample, sequenced in a study of chemoradiotherapy in HPV16-positive cancers. TCRdb keeps only in-frame clones here, not all; method: immunoSEQ multiplex PCR. This sample has about 68,000 clones, with 88% found just once. This specimen consisted of blood, obtained from a patient who underwent chemoradiotherapy. The source is a human donor with HPV-associated anogenital cancer.

This chain uses TRBV25-1 with TRBJ2-3, with D perhaps being TRBD1 or TRBD2 (5 bases each). Trimming removed 3 bases at V and 5 bases at J, with 15 bases between. In germline, CDR1 is MGHDK, CDR2 SYGVNS. The CDR3 is made up of 15 amino acids. CDR3 loop: CASSDTGPLRDTQYF. The CDR3 DNA reads as TGTGCCAGCAGTGATACGGGACCTTTAAGAGATACGCAGTATTTT.

V and J are TRBV9 and TRBJ1-1; no reliable D call. CDR3 length: 13 residues. CDR1 and CDR2 (germline): SGDLS, YYNGEE. V was pared by 3 bases and J by 8 bases, with 14 bases between. In DNA form, the CDR3 reads TGTGCCAGCAGCGCCCCCCCCACGACAGAAGCTTTCTTT. Protein sequence: CASSAPPTTEAFF.

The chain is built from TRBV23-1 and TRBJ2-7; D not certain. TRBV23-1 is filed as an ORF, its function uncertain. Trimming cost V 9 bases and J 0 bases, with 15 bases left between them. The length of the CDR3 is 14 residues. CDR3 nucleotide sequence: TGCGCCAGATGCAGAACTGATAGCTCCTACGAGCAGTACTTC. Translating it yields CARCRTDSSYEQYF.

The chain is built from TRBV6-1 and TRBJ2-5; 11 bases are shared with TRBD2. Germline loops: CDR1 MNHNS, CDR2 SASEGT. CDR3 length: 15 amino acids. The V and J ends lost 6 bases and 13 bases, in that order; junction bases with no gene match: 16. Here the CDR3 DNA reads TGTGCCAGCAGGCCCACTAGCGGGGGCCGGAATGCCGGGTACTTC. Its protein product is CASRPTSGGRNAGYF.